The T cell receptor beta chain described here comes from a study of blood T cell repertoires in COVID-19. Study-wide background: Some COVID-19 samples were acute and others convalescent; all came from the United States, Italy and Spain.

Original analysis: Reference gene primer amplification gave estimated nucleated cell counts. The repertoire was sequenced with immunoSEQ multiplex PCR; TCRdb's copy has only in-frame clones and lacks some. V, J and clone size were drawn from that table, and D and trimming were deduced from the DNA. In the table there are roughly 300,000 clones, over 75% of which are singletons. The sequence came from a woman in her fifties or sixties who had recovered from COVID-19. Sequencing was carried out using peripheral blood.

Written as DNA, the CDR3 is TGTGCCAGCTCACCACAAGGACAGGTGAATTCTGAAGCTTTCTTT. Amino acid sequence: CASSPQGQVNSEAFF. The genes are TRBV18 and TRBJ1-1; 7 bases fit TRBD1. The V segment lost 1 base and the J segment 6 bases; nucleotides outside the gene matches: 8. Per the germline V gene, CDR1 is KGHSH and CDR2 is LQKENI. The length of the CDR3 is 15 residues. Looking up the rest from reference TRBV18 and TRBJ1-1 gives the full variable domain: NAGVMQNPRHLVRRRGQEARLRCSPMKGHSHVYWYRQLPEEGLKFMVYLQKENIIDESGMPKERFSAEFPKEGPSILRIQQVVRGDSAAYFCASSPQGQVNSEAFFGQGTRLTVV.